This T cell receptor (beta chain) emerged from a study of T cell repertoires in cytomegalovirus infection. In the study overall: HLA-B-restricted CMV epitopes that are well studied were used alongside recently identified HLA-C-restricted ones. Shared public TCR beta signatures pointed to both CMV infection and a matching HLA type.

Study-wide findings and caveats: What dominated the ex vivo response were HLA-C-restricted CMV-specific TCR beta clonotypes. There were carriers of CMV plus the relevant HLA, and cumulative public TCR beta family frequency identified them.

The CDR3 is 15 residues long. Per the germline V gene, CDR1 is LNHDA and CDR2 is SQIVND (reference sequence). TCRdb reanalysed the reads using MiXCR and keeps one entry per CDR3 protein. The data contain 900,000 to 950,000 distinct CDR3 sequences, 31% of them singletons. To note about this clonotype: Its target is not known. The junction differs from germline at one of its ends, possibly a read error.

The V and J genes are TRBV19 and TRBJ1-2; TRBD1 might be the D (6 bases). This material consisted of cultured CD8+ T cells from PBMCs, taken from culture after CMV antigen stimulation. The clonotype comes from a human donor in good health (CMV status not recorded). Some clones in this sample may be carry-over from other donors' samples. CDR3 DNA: TGTGTCAGTAGCAGGTGGACAGACATGAACTATGGCTACACCTTC. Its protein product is CVSSRWTDMNYGYTF.